The 29 T cell receptor beta chains below come from one sample, sequenced in a study of blood T cells in healthy people across ages. The use of a sample-barcoded 5' primer and a J-beta primer mix characterized a second PCR of about 6 to 11 cycles. A single record per CDR3 protein comes from TCRdb applying MiXCR to the 5' RACE reads. The table shows about 1.5 million distinct CDR3 sequences, with 42% occurring only once. The sequenced sample consisted of blood. The receptors derive from a woman aged 18-30 years in good health.

V gene TRBV2 combines with J gene TRBJ2-7; D is undetermined. CDR1 SNHLY and CDR2 FYNNEI come from the germline V gene. Between the trimmed V and J ends, which lost 2 bases and 0 bases, there was a span of 17 bases. CDR3 size: 17 residues. CDR3 DNA sequence: TGTGCCAGCAGTGAACGATCGGCAGGACGCAGCTCCTACGAGCAGTACTTC. It translates to CASSERSAGRSSYEQYF.

This clonotype has just a few counts. V gene TRBV7-6 combines with J gene TRBJ2-1; 12 nucleotides match TRBD2. V lost 4 bases to trimming and J lost 9 bases; unmatched junction nucleotides: 16. Germline V gives CDR1 SGHVS, CDR2 FNYEAQ. The CDR3 contains 18 residues. The CDR3 spells CASSSHPTLAGGPGEQFF. CDR3 bases: TGTGCCAGCAGCTCCCACCCTACTCTAGCGGGAGGGCCGGGTGAGCAGTTCTTC.

This chain joins TRBV12-3 or TRBV12-4 and TRBJ2-4; no firm D call. The J call may be mistaken, given a closer DNA end match to TRBJ2-7. CDR3 length: 14 amino acids. The DNA for the CDR3 is TGTGCCAGCAGTTTAGTAGGAGTCCAAGACGAGCAGTACTTC. The encoded protein is CASSLVGVQDEQYF.

The gene calls are TRBV12-3 or TRBV12-4 and TRBJ2-5; 15 nucleotides match TRBD2. The junction had 21 bases not matched to a gene; V was cut back by 5 bases and J by 11 bases. The CDR3 loop spans 19 amino acids. CDR3 sequence: CASSVPGTSGGRGTNEQYF. CDR3 DNA: TGTGCCAGCAGTGTTCCGGGGACTAGCGGGGGGCGAGGGACAAATGAGCAGTACTTC.

The chain combines TRBV10-3 with TRBJ2-7; D call uncertain. Germline loops: CDR1 ENHRY, CDR2 SYGVKD. This CDR3 has 12 amino acids. With 3 bases removed from V and 2 bases from J, the gap between germline ends came to 5 bases. Here the CDR3 reads CAISEKAYEQYF. CDR3 nucleotides: TGTGCCATCAGTGAAAAGGCCTACGAGCAGTACTTC.

This clonotype turned up a few times. The chain combines TRBV11-2 with TRBJ2-1, with D possibly being TRBD2 (6 bases). The germline gives CDR1 SGHAT, CDR2 FQNNGV. The CDR3 extends over 16 amino acids. V was pared by 2 bases and J by 0 bases, with 11 bases between. This chain's CDR3 is CASSLFGGNSYNEQFF. The CDR3 DNA sequence: TGTGCCAGCAGCTTATTCGGCGGGAACTCCTACAATGAGCAGTTCTTC.

J is TRBJ2-3 and V is TRBV7-9, with 8 bases identical to TRBD1. The CDR3 covers 14 residues. The V and J ends lost 5 bases and 5 bases, in that order; junction bases with no gene match: 6. The germline gives CDR1 SEHNR, CDR2 FQNEAQ (reference sequence). The CDR3 is CASSAGQGEDTQYF. CDR3 nucleotides: TGTGCCAGCAGCGCCGGACAGGGCGAAGATACGCAGTATTTT.

The gene calls are TRBV2 and TRBJ1-6; the D gene is possibly TRBD1 (5 bases). Germline values: CDR1 SNHLY, CDR2 FYNNEI. The CDR3 consists of 18 residues. The germline V and J ends were trimmed by 0 bases and 0 bases, with 12 bases remaining between them. CDR3 nucleotides: TGTGCCAGCAGTGAAGCGCTTCGACAGAGCTCCTATAATTCACCCCTCCACTTT. This translates into CASSEALRQSSYNSPLHF. Drawing the rest from reference TRBV2 and TRBJ1-6, the complete variable domain is EPEVTQTPSHQVTQMGQEVILRCVPISNHLYFYWYRQILGQKVEFLVSFYNNEISEKSEIFDDQFSVERPDGSNFTLKIRSTKLEDSAMYFCASSEALRQSSYNSPLHFGNGTRLTVT.

This clonotype has more than one count but fewer than ten. The J gene is TRBJ1-5, the V gene TRBV6-4, with a tentative D call TRBD1 (5 bases). The ends were cut back, 2 bases at V and 2 bases at J, with 13 bases in the middle. CDR3 size: 16 residues. The V gene's germline CDR1 is MRHNA and CDR2 SNTAGT. As DNA, the CDR3 is TGTGCCAGCAGTGACCCGGGACCACCTGGCAATCAGCCCCAGCATTTT. Its protein product is CASSDPGPPGNQPQHF.

Regarding this clonotype: Relative to the germline gene, one junction end is altered; a read error may explain this. V is TRBV14 and J is TRBJ2-1; possible D gene TRBD2, 6 bases. The germline V gene has CDR1 SGHDN and CDR2 FVKESK. The CDR3 is made up of 13 amino acids. CDR3 nucleotides: TGTGCCATCAGCCAAGGACTATCGGACGGGCAGTTCTTC. Residues: CAISQGLSDGQFF.

This clonotype was counted many times. This chain's CDR3 is CATSRDADTQYF. CDR3 bases: TGTGCCACCAGCAGAGATGCAGATACGCAGTATTTT. V and J are TRBV15 and TRBJ2-3; no definite D call. The CDR3 consists of 12 residues. The ends were cut back, 0 bases at V and 4 bases at J, with 2 bases in the middle. Germline CDR1 and CDR2: LNHNV and YYDKDF (reference sequence).

Worth noting for this clonotype: The junction shows a germline mismatch at one end, possibly a read error. The chain couples TRBV2 to TRBJ2-5, with D tentatively TRBD1 (5 bases). The J call may be mistaken, given a closer DNA end match to TRBJ2-1. The CDR3 covers 14 residues. The germline V gene has CDR1 SNHLY and CDR2 FYNNEI. Here the CDR3 reads CAGRSSGYQETQFF. DNA for the CDR3: TGTGCCGGCAGATCCTCAGGGTACCAAGAGACCCAGTTCTTC.

This clonotype was detected only a few times. At one of its ends the junction is not consistent with the germline gene, which may arise from a read error. The genes are TRBV5-1 and TRBJ1-1; TRBD1 matches at 9 bases. The CDR3 has 14 residues. The germline V gene has CDR1 SGHRS and CDR2 YFSETQ. As DNA, the CDR3 is TGTGCCAGCAGCTTAGGGGACAGGGACACTGAAGCTTTCTTT. Protein product: CASSLGDRDTEAFF.

J is TRBJ2-1 and V is TRBV5-4; tentatively, D is TRBD2 (5 bases). The CDR3 runs 17 residues. Germline loops: CDR1 SGHNT, CDR2 YYREEE (reference sequence). V dropped 0 bases and J dropped 0 bases, with 13 bases sitting between them. The CDR3 reads CASSLVAGPSSYNEQFF. CDR3 in DNA: TGTGCCAGCAGCTTGGTGGCGGGCCCAAGCTCCTACAATGAGCAGTTCTTC.

This clonotype was counted at least ten times. Here the CDR3 DNA reads TGCAGCGTTGAACTAGCGGGGCAGAGGGCACGGGACAATGAGCAGTTCTTC. It specifies CSVELAGQRARDNEQFF. The V call is TRBV29-1, the J call TRBJ2-1; 9 bases are shared with TRBD2. The CDR3 totals 17 residues. Germline CDR1 reads SQVTM; CDR2 reads ANQGSEA. V trimming: 2 bases; J trimming: 5 bases; junction bases outside the gene matches: 13.

The chain recombines TRBV20-1 with TRBJ1-3; D may be TRBD1 (5 bases). The CDR3 extends over 12 amino acids. Per the germline V gene, CDR1 is DFQATT and CDR2 is SNEGSKA (reference sequence). The V end was cut by 7 bases, the J end by 3 bases, with 10 bases between. The CDR3 loop reads CSVRGVGNTIYF. The CDR3 bases are TGCAGTGTTAGGGGAGTTGGAAACACCATATATTTT.

This chain connects TRBV28 to TRBJ2-5; 11 bases are shared with TRBD1. The DNA end favors TRBJ2-7, so the J call may be wrong. In germline, CDR1 is MDHEN, CDR2 SYDVKM. The CDR3 has 14 amino acids. CDR3 amino acids: CASTRDRGSHEQYF. The CDR3 region has the DNA TGTGCCAGCACCCGGGACAGGGGGTCTCACGAGCAGTACTTC.

Regarding this clonotype: No conserved phenylalanine or tryptophan ends this CDR3, so it is likely a read error. This chain joins TRBV20-1 and TRBJ2-1, with D unresolved. This CDR3 has 15 amino acids. From germline, CDR1 is DFQATT and CDR2 SNEGSKA (reference sequence). Trimming removed 5 bases from V and 3 bases from J, with 17 bases in between. The CDR3: CSAPPRGLGYNEQFL. The CDR3 nucleotides read TGCAGTGCTCCCCCCCGAGGTTTGGGCTACAATGAGCAGTTCTTA.

The chain uses TRBV9 and TRBJ2-7; D call uncertain. The V end was cut by 3 bases, the J end by 9 bases, with 13 bases between. Germline CDR1 and CDR2: SGDLS and YYNGEE. This CDR3 spans 12 amino acids. The CDR3 reads CASSGDGLVQYF. The DNA of the CDR3 is TGTGCCAGCAGCGGAGATGGGCTGGTGCAGTACTTC.

This clonotype turned up a few times. V and J are TRBV10-3 and TRBJ2-1; D may be TRBD2 (6 bases). Germline V CDR1 and CDR2: ENHRY, SYGVKD. CDR3 size: 13 residues. V dropped 4 bases and J dropped 3 bases, with 7 bases sitting between them. As DNA, the CDR3 is TGTGCCATCAGTGGGGGGGTCTACAATGAGCAGTTCTTC. Protein product: CAISGGVYNEQFF.

This rearrangement joins TRBV6-2 or TRBV6-3 to TRBJ2-3; unclear D gene. The CDR3 has 11 residues. V lost 5 bases and J 4 bases, leaving 4 bases between the germline ends. CDR1 MNHEY and CDR2 SVGEGT come from the germline V gene. CDR3 sequence reads: CASSMADTQYF. The DNA of the CDR3 is TGTGCCAGCAGTATGGCAGATACGCAGTATTTT.

The chain recombines TRBV29-1 with TRBJ2-5; a possible D gene is TRBD2 (5 bases). V lost 5 bases to trimming and J lost 4 bases, with 14 bases between them. The V gene's germline CDR1 is SQVTM and CDR2 ANQGSEA. There are 13 residues in the CDR3. The CDR3 here is CSVRGRTVETQYF. CDR3 coding DNA: TGCAGCGTTCGGGGAAGGACTGTAGAGACCCAGTACTTC.

This clonotype was picked up many times. The CDR3 DNA follows: TGTGCCAGCAGACTAGCGGGGGGGCCAAATGAGCAGTTCTTC. It yields the protein CASRLAGGPNEQFF. The rearrangement links TRBV7-9 to TRBJ2-1; TRBD2 agrees at 13 bases. CDR1 is SEHNR, CDR2 FQNEAQ, per germline (reference sequence). This CDR3 is 14 amino acids long. V was clipped by 6 bases and J by 7 bases; unmatched bases: 3.

Concerning this clonotype: An end of the junction does not agree with germline; a read error may underlie this. CDR3 residues: CTSSQVQRLSYEQYF. The CDR3 region has the DNA TGCACCAGCAGCCAAGTCCAGCGCCTGTCCTACGAGCAGTACTTC. J is TRBJ2-7 and V is TRBV4-1; D is unclear. From germline, CDR1 is MGHRA and CDR2 YSYEKL. This CDR3 spans 15 amino acids.

V is TRBV7-6 and J is TRBJ1-1, with 8 nucleotides matching TRBD1. The CDR3 loop spans 17 amino acids. J was trimmed by 0 bases and V by 5 bases; bases with no gene match: 11. Germline V gene data show CDR1 as SGHVS and CDR2 as FNYEAQ. CDR3 in amino acids: CASSPRTGLLMNTEAFF. The CDR3 coding sequence is TGTGCCAGCAGCCCTAGGACAGGGCTCCTAATGAACACTGAAGCTTTCTTT.

The V gene is TRBV20-1, the J gene TRBJ1-6; a possible D gene is TRBD1 (5 bases). Trimming cost V 2 bases and J 7 bases, with 12 bases left between them. The length of the CDR3 is 14 residues. Germline V gene data show CDR1 as DFQATT and CDR2 as SNEGSKA (reference sequence). The CDR3 is CSARWGPINSPLHF. The CDR3 nucleotides are TGCAGTGCTAGATGGGGACCTATAAATTCACCCCTCCACTTT.

The chain joins TRBV7-2 to TRBJ2-1; 15 bases agree with TRBD2. V was pared by 4 bases and J by 2 bases, with 9 bases of the junction left unmatched. Germline-derived CDR1 and CDR2 are SGHTA and FQGNSA. The CDR3 contains 19 residues. In DNA form, the CDR3 reads TGTGCCAGCAGCTCGAGGACTAGCGGGAGGGCCGGGCCCTACAATGAGCAGTTCTTC. Encoded protein: CASSSRTSGRAGPYNEQFF.

There are a few counts of this clonotype. This chain uses TRBV7-2 with TRBJ1-4; 7 positions match TRBD1. Germline V CDR1 and CDR2: SGHTA, FQGNSA. CDR3 length: 15 amino acids. The V and J ends lost 5 bases and 5 bases, in that order; junction bases with no gene match: 8. CDR3 nucleotides: TGTGCCAGCAGCCGACGACAGGGAGGCAATGAAAAACTGTTTTTT. This codes for CASSRRQGGNEKLFF.

This clonotype was counted only a few times. This chain links TRBV7-9 with TRBJ1-2; D is unclear. This CDR3 is built from 15 residues. V gave up 0 bases and J gave up 1 base, with 9 bases separating them. Germline values: CDR1 SEHNR, CDR2 FQNEAQ (reference sequence). CDR3 DNA: TGTGCCAGCAGCTTAGCGGGCGCCGGTAACTATGGCTACACCTTC. Translated, it gives CASSLAGAGNYGYTF.